This TCR beta chain was profiled in a study of regulatory T cells in long-lasting Graves disease. This clonotype was counted at least ten times. Its antigen is currently unknown. Between the trimmed V and J ends, which lost 10 bases and 1 base, there was a span of 16 bases. CDR3 size: 14 residues. Germline CDR1 MDHEN, CDR2 SYDVKM. The time point is: newly diagnosed GD, antithyroid drugs for less than 3 months. Isolated PBMC RNA provided the starting material for the TCR library. The study, taken as a whole, reports: Researchers examined only peripheral blood and not thyroid tissue. Persistent Graves' patients had lower TCR diversity than newly diagnosed ones.

TCR beta libraries were built with iRepertoire HTBI primers and Arm-PCR of CDR3 regions. TCRdb reprocessed the multiplex PCR reads with MiXCR, giving one entry per CDR3 protein. The sample includes over 350,000 distinct CDR3 sequences, approximately 15% of them seen just once. The same specimen was also included in a second study, on T cells in Graves' hyperthyroidism and ophthalmopathy. From that report: A first-round RT-PCR of the TCR CDR3 used the HTBI primer set.

This chain links TRBV28 with TRBJ1-1, with D unclear. The sequencing used peripheral blood mononuclear cells (PBMCs), collected at new diagnosis, from a patient treated with antithyroid drugs. This clonotype was sampled from a woman aged 40 to 50 with Graves disease. This chain's CDR3 is CATLPAGQNTEAFF. The DNA for the CDR3 is TGTGCCACCCTCCCCGCAGGCCAGAACACTGAAGCTTTCTTT.